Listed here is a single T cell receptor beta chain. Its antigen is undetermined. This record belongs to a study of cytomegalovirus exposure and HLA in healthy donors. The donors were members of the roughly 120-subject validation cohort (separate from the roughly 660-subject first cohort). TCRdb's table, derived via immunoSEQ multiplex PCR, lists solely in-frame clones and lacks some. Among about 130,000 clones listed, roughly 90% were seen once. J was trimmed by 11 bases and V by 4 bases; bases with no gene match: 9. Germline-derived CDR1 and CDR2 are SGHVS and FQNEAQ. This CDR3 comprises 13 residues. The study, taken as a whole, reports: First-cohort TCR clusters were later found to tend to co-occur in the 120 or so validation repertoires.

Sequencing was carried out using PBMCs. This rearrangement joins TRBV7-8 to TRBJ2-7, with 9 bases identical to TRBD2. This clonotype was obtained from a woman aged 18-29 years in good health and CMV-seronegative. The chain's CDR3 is CASSSRNERGEYF. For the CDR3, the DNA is TGTGCCAGCAGCTCCAGGAACGAGCGGGGGGAGTACTTC. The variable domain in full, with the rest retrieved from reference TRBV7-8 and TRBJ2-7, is GAGVSQSPRYKVAKRGQDVALRCDPISGHVSLFWYQQALGQGPEFLTYFQNEAQLDKSGLPSDRFFAERPEGSVSTLKIQRTQQEDSAVYLCASSSRNERGEYFGPGTRLTVT.